The 6 T cell receptor beta chains below all came from one sample that was sequenced in a study of blood T cell repertoires in COVID-19. Some clones are missing from TCRdb's copy, which holds only in-frame ones; the method was immunoSEQ multiplex PCR. The repertoire holds tens of thousands of clones, 80% to 90% seen once, with roughly 1.4% in the top ten. Sequencing was performed on peripheral blood. These receptors originate from a woman aged 60 to 75 with acute or convalescent COVID-19.

The V and J genes are TRBV5-4 and TRBJ2-5; TRBD1 matches at 8 bases. Germline V gene data show CDR1 as SGHNT and CDR2 as YYREEE (reference sequence). J lost 5 bases, V lost 2 bases, and 5 bases had no gene match. The CDR3 spans 14 residues. CDR3 protein: CASSLKDRDETQYF. For the CDR3, the DNA is TGTGCCAGCAGCTTAAAGGACAGGGACGAGACCCAGTACTTC.

The chain carries TRBV27 and TRBJ1-6, with D unresolved. Looked up from germline, CDR1 is MNHEY and CDR2 is SMNVEV (reference sequence). The length of the CDR3 is 17 residues. V lost 2 bases, J lost 3 bases, and 14 bases lay in between. DNA for the CDR3: TGTGCCAGCAGTTTAAGCGCTAGTTCCCTCTATAATTCACCCCTCCACTTT. Translation: CASSLSASSLYNSPLHF.

The chain joins TRBV10-3 to TRBJ2-3; 8 nucleotides match TRBD2. In germline, CDR1 is ENHRY, CDR2 SYGVKD. J was trimmed by 0 bases and V by 4 bases; bases with no gene match: 3. The CDR3 runs 15 residues. The CDR3 DNA is TGTGCCATCAGTGGGGGCGGGGGGAGCACAGATACGCAGTATTTT. Amino acid sequence: CAISGGGGSTDTQYF.

With regard to this clone: Sequence at one end of the junction differs from germline and may be a read error. The chain links TRBV2 to TRBJ2-3; D is unresolved. Per the germline V gene, CDR1 is SNHLY and CDR2 is FYNNEI. The CDR3 length is 14 residues. The CDR3 spells CASRATTGTDTQYF. The CDR3 region has the DNA TGTGCCAGCAGGGCAACGACTGGCACGGATACGCAGTATTTT. Looking up the rest from reference TRBV2 and TRBJ2-3 gives the full variable domain: EPEVTQTPSHQVTQMGQEVILRCVPISNHLYFYWYRQILGQKVEFLVSFYNNEISEKSEIFDDQFSVERPDGSNFTLKIRSTKLEDSAMYFCASRATTGTDTQYFGPGTRLTVL.

The chain employs TRBV19 and TRBJ2-1; 12 bases are shared with TRBD2. CDR1 and CDR2 (germline): LNHDA, SQIVND (reference sequence). The J segment lost 7 bases and the V segment lost 3 bases, leaving 10 bases of the junction unmatched. This CDR3 has 17 amino acids. The CDR3 here is CASSIATLAGGQNEQFF. For the CDR3, the DNA is TGTGCCAGTAGTATTGCTACGCTAGCGGGGGGGCAGAATGAGCAGTTCTTC.

The chain is built from TRBV27 and TRBJ1-1; TRBD1 agrees at 7 bases. Per the germline V gene, CDR1 is MNHEY and CDR2 is SMNVEV (reference sequence). V lost 7 bases to trimming and J lost 1 base; unmatched junction nucleotides: 9. The CDR3 is 15 amino acids. This CDR3 reads CASNRMTGTNTEAFF. CDR3 bases: TGTGCCAGCAATAGAATGACAGGGACGAACACTGAAGCTTTCTTT.